This entry is about one TCR beta chain. Its antigen remains unidentified. The germline V gene has CDR1 SGHTA and CDR2 FQGTGA. Trimming at V came to 4 bases and at J to 6 bases, leaving 6 bases not matched to a gene. This CDR3 has 17 residues. These data belong to a study of cytomegalovirus exposure and HLA in healthy donors. Findings and caveats of the study: Productive rates of about 87% or about 30% were seen for most TCR beta V segments in an earlier analysis. Some V segments could not be told apart, so they were left out, TRBV6-2 and TRBV6-3 among them.

The PCR was carried out with 60 Vbeta primers and 13 Jbeta primers. Using immunoSEQ multiplex PCR, the repertoire was profiled, and TCRdb retains in-frame clones only, with some absent. The data show 95,000 to 150,000 clones, about 86% seen once. Sequenced sample: PBMCs. This chain links TRBV7-3 with TRBJ2-2; TRBD2 aligns across 15 bases. The receptor was derived from a woman aged 40 to 55 in good health and CMV-seronegative. The CDR3, as DNA: TGTGCCAGCAGCTGGACTAGCGGGAGGGCCGGGGCCGGGGAGCTGTTTTTT. It yields the protein CASSWTSGRAGAGELFF.